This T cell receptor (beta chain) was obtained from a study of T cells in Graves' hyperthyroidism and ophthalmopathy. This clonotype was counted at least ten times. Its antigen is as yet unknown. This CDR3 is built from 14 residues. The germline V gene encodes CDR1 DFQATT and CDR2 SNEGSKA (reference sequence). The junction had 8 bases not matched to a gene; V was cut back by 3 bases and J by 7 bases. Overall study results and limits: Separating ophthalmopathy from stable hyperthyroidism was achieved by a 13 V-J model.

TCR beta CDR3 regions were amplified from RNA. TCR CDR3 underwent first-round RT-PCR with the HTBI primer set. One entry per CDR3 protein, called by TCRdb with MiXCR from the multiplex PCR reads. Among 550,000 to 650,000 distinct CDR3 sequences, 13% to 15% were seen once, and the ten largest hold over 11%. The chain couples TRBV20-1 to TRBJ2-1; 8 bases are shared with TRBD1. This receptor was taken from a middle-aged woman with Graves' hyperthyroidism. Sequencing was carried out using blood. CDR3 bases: TGCAGTGCTAGCCCAGGGGGCGGAATTAATGAGCAGTTCTTC. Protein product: CSASPGGGINEQFF.